This T cell receptor (beta chain) appears in the sequencing data of a study of patients and donors after allogeneic stem cell transplantation. The table lists this clonotype with a few counts. The CDR3 sequence is 14 residues long. Deletions cut 4 bases from V and 2 bases from J, with 12 bases between. Per the germline V gene, CDR1 is SGHTS and CDR2 is YDEGEE. Each CDR3 protein is one row after TCRdb ran MiXCR on the RT-PCR reads. The data show 400,000 to 500,000 distinct CDR3 sequences, approximately 16% seen once. The TCR was taken from a human donor who was either an allogeneic HSCT recipient or a stem cell or donor lymphocyte infusion donor (not recorded which). It is not recorded whose cells these are; they may come from a transplant donor. Sequenced material: blood, either unsorted or a sorted T cell fraction (not recorded which). J is TRBJ1-1 and V is TRBV5-8, with D tentatively TRBD1 (6 bases). Here the CDR3 reads CASSIMGANTEAFF. The CDR3 region has the DNA TGTGCCAGCAGCATCATGGGGGCTAACACTGAAGCTTTCTTT.